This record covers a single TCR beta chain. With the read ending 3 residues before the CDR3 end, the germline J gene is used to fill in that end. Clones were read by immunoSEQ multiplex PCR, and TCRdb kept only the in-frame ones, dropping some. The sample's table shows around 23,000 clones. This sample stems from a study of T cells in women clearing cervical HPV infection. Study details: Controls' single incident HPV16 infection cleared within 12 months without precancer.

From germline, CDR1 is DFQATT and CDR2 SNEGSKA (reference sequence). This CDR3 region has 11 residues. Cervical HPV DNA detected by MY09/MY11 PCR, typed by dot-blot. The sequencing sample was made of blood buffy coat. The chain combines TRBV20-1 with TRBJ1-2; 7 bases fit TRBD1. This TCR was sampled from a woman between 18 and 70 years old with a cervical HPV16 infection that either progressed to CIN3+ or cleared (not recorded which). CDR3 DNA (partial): TGCAGTGTTAACAGGGGTTCCGGC. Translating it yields CSVNRGSG. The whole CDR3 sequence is CSVNRGSGYTF.